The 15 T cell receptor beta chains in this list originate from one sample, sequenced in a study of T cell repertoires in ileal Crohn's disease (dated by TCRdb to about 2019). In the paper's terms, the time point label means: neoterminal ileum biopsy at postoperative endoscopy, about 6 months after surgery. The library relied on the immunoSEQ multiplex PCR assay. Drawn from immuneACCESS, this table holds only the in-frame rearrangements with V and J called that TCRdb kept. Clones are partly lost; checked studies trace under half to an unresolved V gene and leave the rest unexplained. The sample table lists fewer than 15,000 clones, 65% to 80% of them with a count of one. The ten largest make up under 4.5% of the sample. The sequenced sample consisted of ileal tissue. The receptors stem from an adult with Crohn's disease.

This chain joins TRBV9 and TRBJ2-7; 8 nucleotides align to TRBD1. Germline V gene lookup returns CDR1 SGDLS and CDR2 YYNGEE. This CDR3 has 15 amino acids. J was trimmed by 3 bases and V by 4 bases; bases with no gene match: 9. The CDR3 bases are TGTGCCAGCAGCCGAGGACCTGGACAGGGCTACGAGCAGTACTTC. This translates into CASSRGPGQGYEQYF. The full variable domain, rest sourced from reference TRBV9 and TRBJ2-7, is DSGVTQTPKHLITATGQRVTLRCSPRSGDLSVYWYQQSLDQGLQFLIQYYNGEERAKGNILERFSAQQFPDLHSELNLSSLELGDSALYFCASSRGPGQGYEQYFGPGTRLTVT.

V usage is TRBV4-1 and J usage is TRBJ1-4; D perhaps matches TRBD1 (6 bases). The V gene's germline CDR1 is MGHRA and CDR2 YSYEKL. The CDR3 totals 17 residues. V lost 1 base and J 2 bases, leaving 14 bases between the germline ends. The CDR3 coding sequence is TGCGCCAGCAGCCAAGCCCCAACGGGGGCGACTAATGAAAAACTGTTTTTT. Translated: CASSQAPTGATNEKLFF.

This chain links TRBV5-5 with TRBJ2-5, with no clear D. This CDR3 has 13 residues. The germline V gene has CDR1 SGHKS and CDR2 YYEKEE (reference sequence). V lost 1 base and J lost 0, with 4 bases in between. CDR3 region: CASSLWHQETQYF. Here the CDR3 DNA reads TGTGCCAGCAGCTTGTGGCACCAAGAGACCCAGTACTTC.

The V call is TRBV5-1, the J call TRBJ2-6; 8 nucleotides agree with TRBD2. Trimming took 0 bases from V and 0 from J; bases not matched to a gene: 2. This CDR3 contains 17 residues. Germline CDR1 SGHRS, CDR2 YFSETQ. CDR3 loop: CASSLVAGSSGANVLTF. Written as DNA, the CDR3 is TGCGCCAGCAGCTTGGTAGCGGGGTCCTCTGGGGCCAACGTCCTGACTTTC.

CDR3 sequence: CASTSTRGVGGYTF. In DNA, the CDR3 is TGTGCCAGCACCTCCACCAGGGGAGTGGGTGGCTACACCTTC. This chain links TRBV6-5 with TRBJ1-2; TRBD1 is a possible D gene (6 bases). Germline V gene sequence: CDR1 MNHEY, CDR2 SVGAGI. Deletions cut 7 bases from V and 7 bases from J, with 19 bases between. This CDR3 has 14 amino acids.

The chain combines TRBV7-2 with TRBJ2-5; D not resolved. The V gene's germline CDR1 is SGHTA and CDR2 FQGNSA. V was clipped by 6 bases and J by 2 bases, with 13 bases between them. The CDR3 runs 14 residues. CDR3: CASRLGSEQETQYF. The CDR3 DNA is TGTGCCAGCAGGTTGGGCAGCGAACAAGAGACCCAGTACTTC.

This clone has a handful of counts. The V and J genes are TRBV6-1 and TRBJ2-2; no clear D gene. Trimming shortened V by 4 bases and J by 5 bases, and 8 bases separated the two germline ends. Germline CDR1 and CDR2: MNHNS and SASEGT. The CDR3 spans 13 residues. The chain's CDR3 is CASSVLPTGELFF. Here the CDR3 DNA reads TGTGCCAGCAGTGTTCTGCCAACCGGGGAGCTGTTTTTT.

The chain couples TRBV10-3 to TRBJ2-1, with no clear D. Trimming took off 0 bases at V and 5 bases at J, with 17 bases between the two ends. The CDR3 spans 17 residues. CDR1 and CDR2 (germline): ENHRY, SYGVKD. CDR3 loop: CAISESMERHPNNEQFF. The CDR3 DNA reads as TGTGCCATCAGTGAGTCGATGGAGCGCCATCCAAACAATGAGCAGTTCTTC.

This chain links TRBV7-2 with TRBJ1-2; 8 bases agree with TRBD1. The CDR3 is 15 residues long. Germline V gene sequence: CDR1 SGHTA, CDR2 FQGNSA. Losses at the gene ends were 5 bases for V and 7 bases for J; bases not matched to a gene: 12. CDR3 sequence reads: CASSTYQDRASGYTF. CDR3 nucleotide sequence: TGTGCCAGCAGCACCTATCAGGACAGGGCTAGTGGCTACACCTTC.

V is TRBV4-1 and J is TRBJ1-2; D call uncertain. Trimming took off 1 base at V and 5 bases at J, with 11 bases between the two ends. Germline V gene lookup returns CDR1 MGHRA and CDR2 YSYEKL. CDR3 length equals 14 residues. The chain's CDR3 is CASSQVTAGYGYTF. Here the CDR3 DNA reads TGCGCCAGCAGCCAAGTTACGGCGGGGTATGGCTACACCTTC.

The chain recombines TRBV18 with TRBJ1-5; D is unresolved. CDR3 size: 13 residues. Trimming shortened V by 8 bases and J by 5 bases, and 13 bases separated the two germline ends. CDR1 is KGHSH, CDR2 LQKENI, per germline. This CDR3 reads CASRGPGDQPQHF. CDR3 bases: TGTGCCAGCCGCGGACCGGGTGATCAGCCCCAGCATTTT. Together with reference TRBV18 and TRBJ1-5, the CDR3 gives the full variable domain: NAGVMQNPRHLVRRRGQEARLRCSPMKGHSHVYWYRQLPEEGLKFMVYLQKENIIDESGMPKERFSAEFPKEGPSILRIQQVVRGDSAAYFCASRGPGDQPQHFGDGTRLSIL.

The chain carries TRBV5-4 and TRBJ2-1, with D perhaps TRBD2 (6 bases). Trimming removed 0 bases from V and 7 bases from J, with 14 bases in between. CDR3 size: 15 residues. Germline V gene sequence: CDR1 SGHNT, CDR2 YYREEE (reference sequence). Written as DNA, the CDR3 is TGTGCCAGCAGCTTGGGTAGGAGGGAGGCTAATGAGCAGTTCTTC. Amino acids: CASSLGRREANEQFF.

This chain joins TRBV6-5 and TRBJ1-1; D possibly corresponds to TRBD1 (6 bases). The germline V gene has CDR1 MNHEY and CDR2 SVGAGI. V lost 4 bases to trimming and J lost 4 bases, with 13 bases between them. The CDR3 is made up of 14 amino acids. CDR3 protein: CASSLDGGGTEAFF. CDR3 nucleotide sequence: TGTGCCAGCAGTTTGGACGGGGGCGGCACTGAAGCTTTCTTT.

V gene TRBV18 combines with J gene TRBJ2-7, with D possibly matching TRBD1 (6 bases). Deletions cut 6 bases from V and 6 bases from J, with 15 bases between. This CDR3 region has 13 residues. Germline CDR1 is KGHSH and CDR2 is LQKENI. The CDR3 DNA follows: TGTGCCAGCTCTTGGAGACAGGACCGCGAGCAGTACTTC. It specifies CASSWRQDREQYF.

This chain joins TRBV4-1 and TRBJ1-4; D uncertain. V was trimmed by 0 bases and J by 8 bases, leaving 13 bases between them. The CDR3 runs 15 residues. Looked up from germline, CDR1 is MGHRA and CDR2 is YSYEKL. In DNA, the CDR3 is TGCGCCAGCAGCCAAGATCCGGGTAGGAGGGAAAAACTGTTTTTT. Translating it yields CASSQDPGRREKLFF.